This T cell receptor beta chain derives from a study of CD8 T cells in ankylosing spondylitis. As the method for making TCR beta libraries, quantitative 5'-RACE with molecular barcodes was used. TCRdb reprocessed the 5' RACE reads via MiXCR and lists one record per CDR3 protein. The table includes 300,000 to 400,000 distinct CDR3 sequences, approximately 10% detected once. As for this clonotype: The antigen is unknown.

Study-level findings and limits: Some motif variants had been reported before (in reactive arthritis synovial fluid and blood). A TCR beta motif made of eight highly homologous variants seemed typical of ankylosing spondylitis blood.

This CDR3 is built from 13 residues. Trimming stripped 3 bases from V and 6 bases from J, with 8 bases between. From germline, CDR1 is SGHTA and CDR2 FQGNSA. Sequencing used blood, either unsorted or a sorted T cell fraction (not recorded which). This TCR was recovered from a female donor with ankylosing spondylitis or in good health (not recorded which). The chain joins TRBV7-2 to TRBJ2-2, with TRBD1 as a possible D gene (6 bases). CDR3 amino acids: CASSFRTAGELFF. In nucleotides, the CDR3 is TGTGCCAGCAGCTTTCGGACAGCCGGGGAGCTGTTTTTT.